This T cell receptor beta chain was captured in a study of blood T cell repertoires in COVID-19. Study information: COVID-19 samples from acute and convalescent phases originated in the United States, Italy and Spain. The analysed material was cDNA or gDNA that came from T cells, B-cell-depleted T cells, or PBMCs.

The CDR3 covers 14 residues. Trimming removed 5 bases from V and 2 bases from J; junction bases left unmatched: 3. Germline values: CDR1 MDHEN, CDR2 SYDVKM. As originally analysed: Reference gene primer amplification gave estimated nucleated cell counts. Assay: immunoSEQ multiplex PCR; the TCRdb copy retains only in-frame clones and omits some. Clone size and V and J calls were adopted from that table, with D and trimming inferred from the DNA. The profile covers roughly 200,000 clones, with 83% appearing a single time and approximately 4.8% taken by the ten largest. Sequenced input: PBMCs or T cells enriched from blood (not recorded which). This sequence was found in a woman in her 50s who had been exposed to COVID-19. The rearrangement joins TRBV28 to TRBJ2-5; 9 bases match TRBD2. The CDR3 is CASSGLALQETQYF. Written as DNA, the CDR3 is TGTGCCAGCAGTGGACTAGCGTTACAAGAGACCCAGTACTTC.